Described below is a single T cell receptor (beta chain) sequence and its context. The sample comes from a study of control samples from healthy donors and cancer patients. In germline, CDR1 is SEHNR, CDR2 FQNEAQ (reference sequence). The CDR3 is 13 residues long. The V gene lost 5 bases and the J gene lost 4 bases, with 11 bases spanning the gap. The assay was immunoSEQ multiplex PCR, and TCRdb's table has in-frame clones only and misses some. The table has roughly 76,000 clones, 90% to 95% seen once. The sample was blood. The chain is built from TRBV7-9 and TRBJ1-1; D is uncertain. This sequence was found in a woman aged 40 to 49 in good health. The CDR3 protein is CASSRRVGTEAFF. The CDR3 region has the DNA TGTGCCAGCAGCCGCCGGGTAGGCACTGAAGCTTTCTTT.